A single sample is the source of the 17 T cell receptor beta chains below, sequenced in a study of blood T cell repertoires in COVID-19. Profiling relied on immunoSEQ multiplex PCR, and the TCRdb table lists in-frame clones only, not all of them. This sample has over 100,000 clones; more than 80% occur once, and the top ten carry 9% to 15%. Sequenced: peripheral blood. These receptors originate from a woman in her sixties or seventies with acute or convalescent COVID-19.

J is TRBJ2-3 and V is TRBV7-3; 10 bases fit TRBD1. There are 13 residues in the CDR3. Germline V gene sequence: CDR1 SGHTA, CDR2 FQGTGA. J lost 6 bases, V lost 3 bases, and 0 bases had no gene match. CDR3 sequence reads: CASSLDRGDTQYF. The CDR3, as DNA: TGTGCCAGCAGCTTGGACAGGGGGGATACGCAGTATTTT.

V gene TRBV24-1 combines with J gene TRBJ1-2; TRBD1 is a possible D gene (5 bases). V shed 3 bases and J shed 3 bases, with 7 bases lying between them. This CDR3 has 13 residues. Germline V gene lookup returns CDR1 KGHDR and CDR2 SFDVKD. CDR3 sequence (DNA): TGTGCCACCAGTGATGAAGGGGACTATGGCTACACCTTC. Protein sequence: CATSDEGDYGYTF.

V and J are TRBV19 and TRBJ2-1; 7 bases are a match to TRBD1. The CDR3 covers 16 residues. Germline loops: CDR1 LNHDA, CDR2 SQIVND (reference sequence). Unmatched junction bases numbered 5, after V lost 3 bases and J lost 0 bases. The DNA for the CDR3 is TGTGCCAGTAGTATCGGCGCAGGGGGCTCCTACAATGAGCAGTTCTTC. Translating gives CASSIGAGGSYNEQFF.

The chain carries TRBV27 and TRBJ1-5, with D unclear. The CDR3 is 14 amino acids. The V and J ends lost 6 bases and 9 bases respectively, with 18 bases between them. Germline loops: CDR1 MNHEY, CDR2 SMNVEV (reference sequence). This CDR3 reads CASSPLSAPGPQHF. CDR3 nucleotides: TGTGCCAGCAGCCCTTTATCCGCTCCCGGGCCCCAGCATTTT.

The J gene is TRBJ1-1, the V gene TRBV19; D remains unclear. This CDR3 spans 17 amino acids. V was trimmed by 5 bases and J by 4 bases, leaving 23 bases between them. Germline assignment: CDR1 LNHDA and CDR2 SQIVND (reference sequence). In DNA, the CDR3 is TGTGCCAGTAGTCGGACCACGGGGAGGGAAGGAAGCACTGAAGCTTTCTTT. Residues: CASSRTTGREGSTEAFF.

The chain uses TRBV2 and TRBJ2-1; D is unclear. The CDR3 loop spans 16 amino acids. CDR1 and CDR2 from the germline V gene are SNHLY and FYNNEI. The germline V and J ends were trimmed by 8 bases and 7 bases, with 24 bases remaining between them. CDR3 residues: CASVGQGPDDSNEQFF. The CDR3 bases are TGTGCCAGCGTGGGTCAAGGCCCGGATGACTCTAATGAGCAGTTCTTC.

In its sample, this clone was seen once. This chain uses TRBV5-1 with TRBJ1-2, with 7 positions matching TRBD1. The CDR3 is made up of 16 amino acids. Germline-derived CDR1 and CDR2 are SGHRS and YFSETQ. V lost 6 bases and J lost 7; bases outside the gene matches: 18. The CDR3 loop reads CASTVSPRGQLSGYTF. As DNA, the CDR3 is TGCGCCAGCACCGTTTCTCCACGGGGACAGCTGAGTGGCTACACCTTC.

About this clone: Compared with germline, one end of the junction differs, possibly owing to a read error. The chain recombines TRBV5-8 with TRBJ1-2, with a weak D call TRBD1 (6 bases). This CDR3 region has 13 residues. Germline lookup yields CDR1 SGHTS and CDR2 YDEGEE. The CDR3 coding sequence is TGTGTCAGCAGCTTTGGACAGCAAGATGGCTACACCTTC. Translated, it gives CVSSFGQQDGYTF. The full variable domain, in which reference TRBV5-8 and TRBJ1-2 provide the parts outside the CDR3, is EAGVTQSPTHLIKTRGQQATLRCSPISGHTSVYWYQQALGLGLQFLLWYDEGEERNRGNFPPRFSGRQFPNYSSELNVNALELEDSALYLCVSSFGQQDGYTFGSGTRLTVV.

The V and J genes are TRBV19 and TRBJ2-1; 10 positions match TRBD1. The V segment lost 3 bases and the J segment 6 bases; nucleotides outside the gene matches: 2. This CDR3 is 14 amino acids long. The germline V gene has CDR1 LNHDA and CDR2 SQIVND (reference sequence). CDR3 loop: CASSIRTGGNEQFF. The CDR3, as DNA: TGTGCCAGTAGTATTAGGACAGGGGGCAATGAGCAGTTCTTC.

The rearrangement links TRBV3-1 (or the pseudogene TRBV3-2) to TRBJ1-6, with unresolved D. Germline V lookup: CDR1 LGHDT, CDR2 YNNKEL (reference sequence). This CDR3 has 16 amino acids. Trimming left V 0 bases short and J 4 bases short, with 10 bases between. CDR3 in amino acids: CASSQESSNYNSPLHF. In nucleotides, the CDR3 is TGTGCCAGCAGCCAAGAATCCAGTAATTATAATTCACCCCTCCACTTT.

The V gene is TRBV4-1, the J gene TRBJ1-1; D ambiguous. Germline V gives CDR1 MGHRA, CDR2 YSYEKL. With 0 bases removed from V and 7 bases from J, the gap between germline ends came to 12 bases. The CDR3 consists of 14 residues. CDR3 protein: CASSQDGQVGEAFF. CDR3 in DNA: TGCGCCAGCAGCCAAGATGGGCAGGTGGGTGAAGCTTTCTTT.

V is TRBV6-6 and J is TRBJ2-7; D remains ambiguous. The V gene's germline CDR1 is MNHNY and CDR2 SVGAGI (reference sequence). The V end was cut by 6 bases, the J end by 2 bases, with 11 bases between. CDR3 size: 13 residues. The DNA of the CDR3 is TGTGCCAGCAGATTATCAACAGCCTACGAGCAGTACTTC. It specifies CASRLSTAYEQYF.

The V call is TRBV5-5, the J call TRBJ1-2, with 8 bases that match TRBD1. The J segment lost 4 bases and the V segment lost 1 base, leaving 9 bases of the junction unmatched. The germline V gene has CDR1 SGHKS and CDR2 YYEKEE (reference sequence). The CDR3 has 16 amino acids. The DNA of the CDR3 is TGTGCCAGCAGCTTGTCCCCGGGACAGGAACCCTATGGCTACACCTTC. Translated, it gives CASSLSPGQEPYGYTF.

The chain employs TRBV7-3 and TRBJ1-5, with unresolved D. CDR1 and CDR2 from the germline V gene are SGHTA and FQGTGA. V was trimmed by 11 bases and J by 0 bases, leaving 8 bases between them. The CDR3 is made up of 12 amino acids. The CDR3 is CAEGHSNQPQHF. The DNA for the CDR3 is TGTGCCGAGGGCCATAGCAATCAGCCCCAGCATTTT.

The chain combines TRBV4-1 with TRBJ1-5; TRBD1 is a possible D gene (5 bases). The CDR3 extends over 15 amino acids. In germline, CDR1 is MGHRA, CDR2 YSYEKL. Trimming removed 0 bases at V and 3 bases at J, with 9 bases between. The CDR3 DNA sequence: TGCGCCAGCAGCCAAGATGGGGCAGACAATCAGCCCCAGCATTTT. Translated, it gives CASSQDGADNQPQHF.

V and J are TRBV2 and TRBJ2-5; 10 nucleotides align to TRBD1. Germline assignment: CDR1 SNHLY and CDR2 FYNNEI. The CDR3 runs 15 residues. J lost 5 bases, V lost 6 bases, and 9 bases had no gene match. CDR3 residues: CASRGGTGDWETQYF. The CDR3 DNA is TGTGCCAGCAGGGGCGGGACAGGGGATTGGGAGACCCAGTACTTC.

The chain carries TRBV5-5 and TRBJ1-4; D not certain. The CDR3 is 13 residues long. From germline, CDR1 is SGHKS and CDR2 YYEKEE (reference sequence). V dropped 0 bases and J dropped 8 bases, with 8 bases sitting between them. This chain's CDR3 is CASSLEVEEKLFF. As DNA, the CDR3 is TGTGCCAGCAGCTTGGAAGTAGAGGAAAAACTGTTTTTT.